This T cell receptor beta chain was documented in a study of T cells in Graves' hyperthyroidism and ophthalmopathy (dated by TCRdb to between 2018 and 2021). In terms of the full investigation: Peripheral blood was collected at initial diagnosis, before any treatment. Prospective prediction of ophthalmopathy was tested in an independent validation cohort of some 20 hyperthyroidism patients and some 17 patients who later progressed to ophthalmopathy. Thyroid tissue and blood T-cell repertoires from six Graves' hyperthyroidism patients were also compared in the study. Following sampling, methimazole starting at 30 mg daily was given to hyperthyroidism patients, and high-dose intravenous methylprednisolone was given to ophthalmopathy patients. The paper reports TCR Vbeta CDR3 sequencing of approximately 140 peripheral blood samples: 40 or so ophthalmopathy, 75 to 80 hyperthyroidism and around 17 progressor patients. To identify TCR V-J signatures that set the groups apart, the researchers used a discovery cohort of about a hundred patients, made up of 40 to 45 with Graves' ophthalmopathy and 55 to 65 with stable Graves' hyperthyroidism. The 100 discovery patients were divided at random into training and test sets in a 7:3 ratio.

Study-level results and caveats: In validation, the model predicted progression to ophthalmopathy with around 71% sensitivity and 72.22% specificity, a median of roughly seven months before onset. Most expanded thyroid clonotypes (frequency above 0.001) were also found in blood, which suggests that blood repertoires may mirror thyroid immune responses. Sample size was not statistically predetermined, and blinding of investigators to group allocation was not performed. A model built on a 13 V-J signature distinguished ophthalmopathy from stable hyperthyroidism, reaching about 89% sensitivity and 81.08% specificity in cross-validation and 80%/75% in testing.

Ophthalmopathy patients had moderately to severely active disease, with a Clinical Activity Score of 3 or more, a NOSPECS grade of 4 or more, and a disease duration of less than 3 months. The study excluded patients with uncontrolled infections, other autoimmune diseases, pregnancy or lactation. Diagnoses were based on clinical symptoms, serum thyroxine and TRAb, thyroid ultrasound and orbital computed tomography. PBMCs were isolated from about 10 ml of fresh peripheral blood by Ficoll-Paque density gradient centrifugation. Total RNA was extracted with Trizol reagent, and quality was checked on an Agilent 2100 Bioanalyzer. From the cysteine through the phenylalanine, the CDR3 covers 11 amino acids. Here the CDR3 DNA is all that survives: 33 bases in frame from base 1. The V end loses 6 bases and the J end loses 2 bases, and a stretch of 8 bases separates them. The germline V gene (reference sequence) provides CDR1 DFQATT and CDR2 SNEGSKA.

This clonotype was seen only a few times. The clone's antigen remains unknown. Base qualities are not recorded, but no much larger clone differs from it by a single base. The TCR beta CDR3 regions were amplified from RNA transcripts. The first round of RT-PCR for the TCR CDR3 was performed with the HTBI primer set and the Qiagen OneStep RT-PCR kit. Libraries were constructed in a second round of multiplex PCR, after which size selection and purification were performed. The libraries were sequenced on an Illumina HiSeq2000 using paired-end 100 bp reads. The published analysis was carried out like this. SOAPnuke was used to process the raw data, with reads discarded if the reads contained adapters or uncalled bases, had a mean Phred below 15, or lacked an exact constant-primer or identifier match. High-quality paired reads were merged using COPE v1.2.5, and each unique nucleotide sequence was defined as a clonotype. Clonotypes were aligned to IMGT TRBV, TRBD and TRBJ reference segments using MiTCR v1.1. The analysis was restricted to V-J combinations with a frequency above 0.0001, which together covered 99.2% of the repertoires. The TCS score was defined as F50 (clonal expansion) divided by E x V (chaos), with BLOSUM62-based TCRdist calculated between CDR3 peptides within each V-J. Welch's t-statistics and random forest reduced approximately 520 V-J features to around 14, which were used in a naive Bayes classifier (R e1071). The raw public reads went through TCRdb reprocessing: fastp at Q25, MiXCR clone calling, in-frame beta chains kept. Each entry is one CDR3 protein sequence, shown with its most common DNA and genes. TCRdb, not the original authors, processed these V and J calls. The table for this sample lists about 600,000 distinct CDR3 sequences; roughly 14% of them were counted only once. The top ten constitute roughly an eighth of the sample.

This receptor chain uses TRBV20-1 and TRBJ2-7; TRBD2 could be the D gene, as 5 bases match. The clonotype comes from a woman in her fifties or sixties with Graves' ophthalmopathy. Sequencing used blood. The CDR3 region reads CSAPRAYEQYF. The DNA sequence follows: TGCAGTGCACCGCGGGCCTACGAGCAGTACTTC.